One and the same sample provided the 4 T cell receptor beta chains below, sequenced in a study of blood T cells in healthy people across ages. The authors ran a second PCR of 7 to 11 cycles using a sample-barcoded 5' primer and a J-beta primer mix. TCRdb used MiXCR to reprocess the 5' RACE reads, holding one entry per CDR3 protein. This table holds 600,000 or so distinct CDR3 sequences, 40% to 50% found once. The sequenced material came from blood. The receptors were gathered from a man of 80 years or more in good health.

This clonotype appeared a few times. V is TRBV20-1 and J is TRBJ2-1; the match to TRBD1 covers 10 bases. This CDR3 has 17 residues. From germline, CDR1 is DFQATT and CDR2 SNEGSKA (reference sequence). The ends lost 2 bases at V and 1 base at J; junction bases unmatched: 8. CDR3 sequence: CSARKRQGARSYNEQFF. CDR3 nucleotides: TGCAGTGCTAGAAAAAGACAGGGGGCCAGGTCCTACAATGAGCAGTTCTTC.

In DNA form, the CDR3 reads TGTGCCAGCAGTAGGACAGGGCCCAAGGGGGCCAAAAACATTCAGTACTTC. This encodes CASSRTGPKGAKNIQYF. The chain employs TRBV6-2 or TRBV6-3 and TRBJ2-4; 8 nucleotides match TRBD1. J gave up 1 base and V 5 bases, and 10 bases lay outside the gene matches. The V gene's germline CDR1 is MNHEY and CDR2 SVGEGT. This CDR3 has 17 amino acids.

The rearrangement links TRBV28 to TRBJ1-2, with D perhaps matching TRBD1 (5 bases). This CDR3 is built from 13 residues. Germline CDR1 MDHEN, CDR2 SYDVKM. Trimming removed 1 base at V and 8 bases at J, with 11 bases between. CDR3 protein: CASSLSRGSGYTF. The CDR3 DNA follows: TGTGCCAGCAGTTTATCCCGGGGCTCGGGCTACACCTTC.

V and J are TRBV9 and TRBJ2-3; D call uncertain. V was clipped by 2 bases and J by 4 bases, with 11 bases between them. The germline gives CDR1 SGDLS, CDR2 YYNGEE. This CDR3 comprises 14 residues. CDR3 in DNA: TGTGCCAGCAGCGTTGACGGTAGGGCAGATACGCAGTATTTT. The encoded protein is CASSVDGRADTQYF.